Detailed here is one T cell receptor beta chain. Its antigen is unidentified. One end of the junction varies from germline; a read error may be responsible. This specimen belongs to a study of blood T cells in healthy people across ages. Overall study findings and caveats: Higher diversity, along with more naive CD4+ cells, distinguished long-lived donors from aged donors. It was held that the diversity estimates obtained from one million T cells were underestimates.

The CDR3 runs 16 residues. Germline-derived CDR1 and CDR2 are LNHDA and SQIVND (reference sequence). For the second PCR, which ran for about 7 to 11 cycles, a sample-barcoded 5' primer and a J-beta primer mix were used. Every cDNA molecule bore a tag from a template-switch adaptor containing 12 random nucleotides. TCRdb re-called the 5' RACE reads through MiXCR, storing one row per CDR3 protein. The sample carries about 1,400,000 distinct CDR3 sequences, around 42% recorded once. PBMCs, at least 6.5 million per sample, were isolated. This sequence was found in a woman under 30 in good health. Sequenced material: blood. V usage is TRBV19 and J usage is TRBJ1-6; D might be TRBD1 (6 bases). The DNA of the CDR3 is TGTACCAGTATGGATGGGGGGGCTACCTATAATTCACCCCTCCACTTT. It translates to CTSMDGGATYNSPLHF.